Below are 22 T cell receptor beta chains sequenced from a single sample in a study of blood T cell repertoires in COVID-19. Sequenced by immunoSEQ multiplex PCR; TCRdb stores in-frame clones only, minus some. The table records 180,000 or so clones, roughly 79% of them present only once. Sequencing input: peripheral blood. The receptors here all came from a woman aged 40 to 50 with COVID-19, enrolled during active disease.

The chain has TRBV19 and TRBJ1-2; 9 bases map to TRBD1. The CDR3 consists of 14 residues. V gave up 5 bases and J gave up 7 bases; unmatched junction bases: 8. Germline V lookup: CDR1 LNHDA, CDR2 SQIVND (reference sequence). The CDR3 DNA reads TGTGCCAGTAGTCCACAGGGGGCGATGGGTGGCTACACCTTC. Translated, it gives CASSPQGAMGGYTF.

The gene calls are TRBV6-2 or TRBV6-3 and TRBJ2-2; TRBD2 matches 8 bases. The CDR3 has 17 residues. V gave up 0 bases and J gave up 5 bases; unmatched junction bases: 8. CDR1 is MNHEY, CDR2 SVGEGT, per germline. CDR3 DNA: TGTGCCAGCAGTTACTCGTTCGGGAGGGCCGGAACCGGGGAGCTGTTTTTT. As protein: CASSYSFGRAGTGELFF.

The gene calls are TRBV4-1 and TRBJ2-7; TRBD2 matches 13 bases. There are 20 residues in the CDR3. Germline V gene sequence: CDR1 MGHRA, CDR2 YSYEKL. V gave up 4 bases and J gave up 5 bases; unmatched junction bases: 20. CDR3 residues: CASSPIPLGLAGPRDHEQYF. Here the CDR3 DNA reads TGCGCCAGCAGCCCCATCCCCTTGGGACTAGCGGGACCGCGGGACCACGAGCAGTACTTC.

This clone occurred a few times. The chain employs TRBV30 and TRBJ1-2; TRBD1 might be the D (6 bases). Germline CDR1 GTSNPN, CDR2 SVGIG (reference sequence). V was pared by 2 bases and J by 7 bases, with 11 bases between. This CDR3 has 12 amino acids. The CDR3: CAWSPSGVGYTF. CDR3 DNA sequence: TGTGCCTGGAGTCCGTCAGGGGTTGGCTACACCTTC.

This rearrangement joins TRBV2 to TRBJ2-7, with unresolved D. The germline V and J ends were trimmed by 2 bases and 3 bases, with 8 bases remaining between them. The CDR3 contains 13 residues. Germline CDR1 SNHLY, CDR2 FYNNEI. CDR3 sequence reads: CASSEQASYEQYF. The CDR3 DNA reads TGTGCCAGCAGTGAACAAGCGAGCTACGAGCAGTACTTC.

In regard to this clone: Distinct nucleotide sequences in the sample also encode this CDR3. The V and J genes are TRBV18 and TRBJ2-7; no clear D. Trimming cost V 3 bases and J 2 bases, with 8 bases left between them. The CDR3 contains 13 residues. The germline CDR1 and CDR2 sequences are KGHSH and LQKENI. CDR3 region: CASSPAGTYEQYF. The DNA for the CDR3 is TGTGCCAGCTCACCGGCTGGTACCTACGAGCAGTACTTC.

The chain has TRBV7-8 and TRBJ2-7, with D possibly being TRBD2 (6 bases). Germline CDR1 reads SGHVS; CDR2 reads FQNEAQ. V dropped 5 bases and J dropped 5 bases, with 16 bases sitting between them. This CDR3 spans 14 amino acids. CDR3 region: CASSMGLHIDEQYV. CDR3 sequence (DNA): TGTGCCAGCAGCATGGGACTCCATATCGACGAGCAGTACGTC.

This clone showed up just once. The chain recombines TRBV10-2 with TRBJ2-3; 10 bases agree with TRBD2. Germline lookup yields CDR1 WSHSY and CDR2 SAAADI. J was trimmed by 1 base and V by 8 bases; bases with no gene match: 6. The CDR3 is made up of 15 amino acids. The CDR3 DNA reads TGCGCCAGCCTACAGGGGACTAGCGGCACAGATACGCAGTATTTT. Encoded protein: CASLQGTSGTDTQYF.

The genes are TRBV5-6 and TRBJ1-2; a weak D match, TRBD1 (6 bases). The germline gives CDR1 SGHDT, CDR2 YYEEEE. The germline V and J ends were trimmed by 5 bases and 5 bases, with 16 bases remaining between them. There are 14 residues in the CDR3. Here the CDR3 reads CASRGWGGIYGYTF. The CDR3 nucleotides are TGTGCCAGCAGGGGTTGGGGGGGCATTTATGGCTACACCTTC.

V and J are TRBV19 and TRBJ1-2, with a possible D match to TRBD1 (5 bases). Germline V gene lookup returns CDR1 LNHDA and CDR2 SQIVND (reference sequence). Trimming stripped 1 base from V and 4 bases from J, with 10 bases between. CDR3 length: 14 amino acids. The CDR3 loop reads CASSIGQTIYGYTF. The CDR3 nucleotides read TGTGCCAGTAGTATAGGACAGACCATCTATGGCTACACCTTC. The whole variable domain, filled in from reference TRBV19 and TRBJ1-2, reads DGGITQSPKYLFRKEGQNVTLSCEQNLNHDAMYWYRQDPGQGLRLIYYSQIVNDFQKGDIAEGYSVSREKKESFPLTVTSAQKNPTAFYLCASSIGQTIYGYTFGSGTRLTVV.

The J gene is TRBJ1-5, the V gene TRBV4-1; 7 bases line up with TRBD1. The CDR3 spans 14 residues. Germline V gene data show CDR1 as MGHRA and CDR2 as YSYEKL. V lost 4 bases, J lost 6 bases, and 6 bases stayed unmatched. Written as DNA, the CDR3 is TGCGCCAGCAGCCTGACAGGGAAAGGTCAGCCCCAGCATTTT. Residues: CASSLTGKGQPQHF.

This chain uses TRBV7-9 with TRBJ1-1; the D gene is possibly TRBD1 (6 bases). With 6 bases removed from V and 5 bases from J, the gap between germline ends came to 19 bases. The CDR3 totals 15 residues. Germline V gives CDR1 SEHNR, CDR2 FQNEAQ (reference sequence). As DNA, the CDR3 is TGTGCCAGCAGACCCGATGGGGGCGAGTATACTGAAGCTTTCTTT. Amino acid sequence: CASRPDGGEYTEAFF.

There are a few counts of this clone. This rearrangement joins TRBV12-3 or TRBV12-4 to TRBJ2-7, with TRBD2 as a possible D gene (6 bases). The CDR3 sequence is 13 residues long. Trimming stripped 2 bases from V and 6 bases from J, with 11 bases between. The CDR3 here is CASSLRRGGEQYF. For the CDR3, the DNA is TGTGCCAGCAGTTTACGGAGGGGAGGCGAGCAGTACTTC.

The V call is TRBV6-1, the J call TRBJ1-1; D is undetermined. From germline, CDR1 is MNHNS and CDR2 SASEGT. CDR3 size: 14 residues. With 0 bases removed from V and 8 bases from J, the gap between germline ends came to 13 bases. CDR3 in amino acids: CASSEAYVTLEAFF. The DNA of the CDR3 is TGTGCCAGCAGTGAAGCATATGTTACTTTAGAAGCTTTCTTT.

This clone was recorded only once. The rearrangement joins TRBV5-4 to TRBJ2-2; 8 bases align to TRBD1. The V gene's germline CDR1 is SGHNT and CDR2 YYREEE (reference sequence). The trim removed 4 bases at V and 5 bases at J, leaving 13 bases unmatched. This CDR3 comprises 17 residues. CDR3 nucleotide sequence: TGTGCCAGCAGCCTACCCAGACAGGGGCTAGGGACCGGGGAGCTGTTTTTT. Amino acid sequence: CASSLPRQGLGTGELFF.

CDR3: CASSLDPNEQFF. CDR3 nucleotide sequence: TGTGCCAGCAGCTTAGATCCGAATGAGCAGTTCTTC. V and J are TRBV7-9 and TRBJ2-1; D uncertain. This CDR3 has 12 amino acids. Between the trimmed V and J ends, which lost 1 base and 7 bases, there was a span of 5 bases. Germline lookup yields CDR1 SEHNR and CDR2 FQNEAQ (reference sequence).

This clone was seen only a few times. V usage is TRBV30 and J usage is TRBJ1-1; D possibly corresponds to TRBD1 (5 bases). Germline V CDR1 and CDR2: GTSNPN, SVGIG (reference sequence). The CDR3 contains 13 residues. V shed 1 base and J shed 3 bases, with 9 bases lying between them. The CDR3 region has the DNA TGTGCCTGGAGTGAAGCGGGGCACACTGAAGCTTTCTTT. Translation gives CAWSEAGHTEAFF.

The chain combines TRBV11-1 with TRBJ2-1, with TRBD2 as a possible D gene (5 bases). This CDR3 spans 13 amino acids. Trimming took 5 bases from V and 3 from J, leaving 8 bases between them. Germline V lookup: CDR1 SGHAT, CDR2 FQDESV (reference sequence). In nucleotides, the CDR3 is TGTGCCAGCAGCGGGAGCCTCTACAATGAGCAGTTCTTC. Translation: CASSGSLYNEQFF. The variable domain in full, with the rest retrieved from reference TRBV11-1 and TRBJ2-1, is EAEVAQSPRYKITEKSQAVAFWCDPISGHATLYWYRQILGQGPELLVQFQDESVVDDSQLPKDRFSAERLKGVDSTLKIQPAELGDSAMYLCASSGSLYNEQFFGPGTRLTVL.

This clone was seen more than once but under ten times. J is TRBJ1-5 and V is TRBV30, with a tentative D call TRBD1 (5 bases). V lost 2 bases and J lost 3, with 8 bases in between. Germline CDR1 is GTSNPN and CDR2 is SVGIG (reference sequence). This CDR3 comprises 13 residues. The CDR3 spells CAWSSGVNQPQHF. The CDR3 DNA is TGTGCCTGGAGTTCGGGGGTCAATCAGCCCCAGCATTTT.

The chain recombines TRBV5-1 with TRBJ2-2, with 7 bases lining up with TRBD1. V shed 4 bases and J 8 bases; nucleotides not matched to a gene: 8. Germline V gene lookup returns CDR1 SGHRS and CDR2 YFSETQ. The length of the CDR3 is 14 residues. CDR3 sequence: CASSNAQGTGELFF. The CDR3 bases are TGCGCCAGCAGCAACGCACAGGGGACAGGGGAGCTGTTTTTT.

V is TRBV18 and J is TRBJ2-2; TRBD1 agrees at 7 bases. V lost 3 bases and J lost 3; bases outside the gene matches: 10. The germline V gene has CDR1 KGHSH and CDR2 LQKENI. This CDR3 comprises 17 residues. The CDR3 protein is CASSPQQTGSDTGELFF. Written as DNA, the CDR3 is TGTGCCAGCTCACCTCAACAGACAGGGTCGGACACCGGGGAGCTGTTTTTT.

The chain carries TRBV6-5 and TRBJ1-5; possibly TRBD1 for D (5 bases). Per the germline V gene, CDR1 is MNHEY and CDR2 is SVGAGI. V was shortened by 6 bases and J by 3 bases, with 9 bases between the two germline ends. This CDR3 is 13 amino acids long. The CDR3 nucleotides are TGTGCCAGCAGCCGACAGTTCAATCAGCCCCAGCATTTT. It yields the protein CASSRQFNQPQHF.